Listed below are T cell receptor beta chains from one sample, sequenced in a study of T cell responses to AZD1222 COVID-19 vaccine. TCRdb's table, derived via immunoSEQ multiplex PCR, lists solely in-frame clones and lacks some. The sample includes 100,000 to 150,000 clones, approximately 88% of them seen just once. The material sequenced was peripheral blood, taken on day 0 of AZD1222 vaccination. The source of these receptors is an adult in good health. CDR3s include the opening cysteine and the closing phenylalanine or tryptophan. D genes are given only for firm matches. Size tells how often a clone was seen (once, few, many) or the class of an expanded clone, and some rows leave it out.

j_gene | d_gene | abundance | v_gene | CDR3nt | CDR3aa
TRBJ1-6 | TRBD1 | few | TRBV11-2 | TGTGCCAGCAGGCAGCCGGGACAGGGGGCCAATTCACCCCTCCACTTT | CASRQPGQGANSPLHF
TRBJ2-1 | NA | NA | TRBV7-9 | TGTGCCAGCAGAAAAGTGGCTGAGCAGTTCTTC | CASRKVAEQFF
TRBJ1-1 | NA | NA | TRBV29-1 | TGCAGCGTTGAGGATCAGGGCGGCACTGAAGCTTTCTTT | CSVEDQGGTEAFF
TRBJ1-2 | NA | NA | TRBV14 | TGTGCCAGCAGCCATACGATGAGGGTCGCGGGTGGCTACACCTTC | CASSHTMRVAGGYTF
TRBJ2-7 | NA | NA | TRBV3-1/TRBV3-2 | TGTGCCAGCAGCCTAGGCATCTACGAGCAGTACTTC | CASSLGIYEQYF
TRBJ2-1 | NA | NA | TRBV5-6 | TGTGCCAGCAGCTTGGTGGGGACCGATGAGCAGTTCTTC | CASSLVGTDEQFF
TRBJ2-7 | NA | NA | TRBV11-2 | TGTGCCAGCAGCCTCCGGATGTCCGGGGATAGCTCCTACGAGCAGTACTTC | CASSLRMSGDSSYEQYF
TRBJ1-5 | NA | NA | TRBV5-1 | TGCGCCAGCAGCCCGGACATTAGCAATCAGCCCCAGCATTTT | CASSPDISNQPQHF
TRBJ2-1 | TRBD2 | once | TRBV6-4 | TGTGCCAGCAGTACTAGCGGTGATAATGAGCAGTTCTTC | CASSTSGDNEQFF
TRBJ2-1 | TRBD2 | NA | TRBV3-1/TRBV3-2 | TGTGCCAGCAGCCAAGTGCGGGAGGTCAGCAATGAGCAGTTCTTC | CASSQVREVSNEQFF
TRBJ2-1 | TRBD2 | NA | TRBV25-1 | TGTGCCAGCAGTCTCGGGGGGGACGTAAGCGATGAGCAGTTCTTC | CASSLGGDVSDEQFF
TRBJ2-1 | NA | NA | TRBV12-3/TRBV12-4 | TGTGCCAGCAGCCCCCGATATGAGCAGTTCTTC | CASSPRYEQFF
TRBJ2-7 | TRBD2 | NA | TRBV7-2 | TGTGCCAGCAGCTTATCCACTAGCGGGAGTCGCGAGCAGTACTTC | CASSLSTSGSREQYF
TRBJ2-1 | NA | NA | TRBV9 | TGTGCCAGCAGCCAAGAGCTGTACAATGAGCAGTTCTTC | CASSQELYNEQFF
TRBJ1-3 | TRBD1 | NA | TRBV6-1 | TGTGCCAGCAGTGGCCCGAGACAGGGGGCCTTGGGAAACACCATATATTTT | CASSGPRQGALGNTIYF
TRBJ2-2 | NA | NA | TRBV28 | TGTGCCAGCAGTTTAGCGGTGCCCGGGGAGCTGTTTTTT | CASSLAVPGELFF
TRBJ2-2 | TRBD2 | NA | TRBV4-3 | TGCGCCAGCAGCCAAGGACTAGCGGGAGGGAACACCGGGGAGCTGTTTTTT | CASSQGLAGGNTGELFF
TRBJ2-3 | TRBD2 | NA | TRBV7-2 | TGTGCCAGCAGCCAAGAAGCGGGATTCCTAAACACAGATACGCAGTATTTT | CASSQEAGFLNTDTQYF
TRBJ2-7 | TRBD2 | NA | TRBV28 | TGTGCCAGCAGTCCTCTAGCGGGGACCTACGAGCAGTACTTC | CASSPLAGTYEQYF
TRBJ1-5 | NA | NA | TRBV24-1 | TGTGCCACCACAGACAGAGGGGGTGTGGGCAATCAGCCCCAGCATTTT | CATTDRGGVGNQPQHF
TRBJ1-1 | NA | NA | TRBV7-9 | TGTGCCAGCAGCTTAGCGCGGTCCAGGGCGGAGAACACTGAAGCTTTCTTT | CASSLARSRAENTEAFF
TRBJ2-1 | NA | NA | TRBV12-3/TRBV12-4 | TGTGCCAGCAGTTTATCCGACAATGAGCAGTTCTTC | CASSLSDNEQFF
TRBJ1-1 | NA | few | TRBV28 | TGTGCCAGCAGTTTACCCGGCCAGGCCCGGTCGGACACTGAAGCTTTCTTT | CASSLPGQARSDTEAFF
TRBJ2-7 | NA | NA | TRBV24-1 | TGTGCCACCACCGATGAACCCTGGGACCGGTGGTGCGAGCAGTACTTC | CATTDEPWDRWCEQYF
TRBJ1-2 | NA | NA | TRBV7-3 | TGTGCCAGCAGCTTAACCGGGCAGGCCCTCGGCTACACCTTC | CASSLTGQALGYTF
TRBJ1-1 | NA | once | TRBV5-4 | TGTGCCAGCAGCTTGGAGGTTTCCACTGAAGCTTTCTTT | CASSLEVSTEAFF
TRBJ2-7 | TRBD1 | NA | TRBV5-1 | TGCGCCAGCAGCTTATTCACAGGGGCTCCCTACGAGCAGTACTTC | CASSLFTGAPYEQYF
TRBJ2-3 | TRBD1 | NA | TRBV24-1 | TGTGCCACCAGTGACACAATGCGGACAGGGCCAGATACGCAGTATTTT | CATSDTMRTGPDTQYF
TRBJ2-2 | TRBD2 | NA | TRBV2 | TGTGCCAGCACCCAAGGACTAGCGGGAGGGCCCGGGGAGCTGTTTTTT | CASTQGLAGGPGELFF